The source of this T cell receptor (beta chain) is a study of cytomegalovirus exposure and HLA in healthy donors. Notes on this clone: Its antigen is as yet unknown.

V lost 3 bases and J 4 bases, leaving 6 bases between the germline ends. This CDR3 is built from 12 residues. The germline V gene has CDR1 SNHLY and CDR2 FYNNEI. Study-wide results and caveats: Reports described diagnosis of cytomegalovirus status by the classifier as highly specific and sensitive.

The PCR had 60 Vbeta and 13 Jbeta primers. Profiling relied on immunoSEQ multiplex PCR, and the TCRdb table lists in-frame clones only, not all of them. The sample has about 140,000 clones; roughly three fifths are singletons. The receptor was isolated from a woman aged 55-69 years in good health and CMV-seronegative. The V gene is TRBV2, the J gene TRBJ2-5; D might be TRBD1 (6 bases). Material for sequencing was PBMCs. The CDR3 nucleotides are TGTGCCAGCAGTGACAGGGGAGAGACCCAGTACTTC. Amino acids: CASSDRGETQYF.